This T cell receptor (beta chain) was found in a study of blood T cell repertoires in COVID-19. Study details: Italy, Spain and the United States were the sources of the convalescent and acute COVID-19 samples. Sources were T cells, B-cell-depleted T cells, or PBMCs; the material itself was cDNA or gDNA.

Source study methods: Amplification from reference gene primers served as the basis for estimated nucleated cell counts. Clones were sequenced by immunoSEQ multiplex PCR, and TCRdb holds only the in-frame ones, with some missing. V and J calls and clone size come straight from that table; D and trimming were deduced from the DNA. The sample yields 150,000 to 200,000 clones, 60% to 85% seen once. Germline V gives CDR1 MRHNA, CDR2 SNTAGT. Trimming removed 3 bases at V and 5 bases at J, with 10 bases between. The CDR3 totals 13 residues. Sequencing input: peripheral blood. The V and J genes are TRBV6-4 and TRBJ2-5; possible D gene TRBD2, 5 bases. This receptor was taken from a man between 60 and 75 years old with active or convalescent COVID-19. The DNA of the CDR3 is TGTGCCAGCAGTGATGAGGGCCGTGAGACCCAGTACTTC. It encodes CASSDEGRETQYF.